The clone carrying this T cell receptor (beta chain) was picked up a small number of times. The source of the sample is a study of Graves' ophthalmopathy and Graves' hyperthyroidism. The study amplified TCR beta CDR3 regions using RNA transcripts. An opening RT-PCR round employed HTBI primers and preceded a second-round multiplex PCR. TCRdb processed the multiplex PCR reads anew with MiXCR; each CDR3 protein has one entry. Among 900,000 to 1,200,000 distinct CDR3 sequences listed, approximately 35% were seen once. The CDR3 sequence is 14 residues long. Trimming removed 1 base at V and 8 bases at J, with 14 bases between. Germline values: CDR1 GTSNPN, CDR2 SVGIG (reference sequence).

This receptor was obtained from an adult man with Graves' hyperthyroidism. The sequenced sample consisted of peripheral blood or thyroid tissue (not recorded which). V gene TRBV30 combines with J gene TRBJ1-4; possibly TRBD1 for D (6 bases). The CDR3 here is CAWSGTVEEEKLFF. In DNA form, the CDR3 reads TGTGCCTGGAGTGGGACAGTCGAAGAGGAAAAACTGTTTTTT.